This entry describes one T cell receptor (beta chain). Antigen: not known. The junction shows a germline mismatch at one end, possibly a read error. TCRdb re-called the RT-PCR reads with MiXCR, one entry per CDR3 protein. The data show hundreds of thousands of distinct CDR3 sequences, 21% seen once. The CDR3 consists of 13 residues. The germline V gene encodes CDR1 LNHNV and CDR2 YYDKDF (reference sequence). The data derive from a study of response to subunit inactivated influenza vaccine. Study observations and caveats: With each seasonal influenza vaccination, the authors suggested, few new T cells are recruited.

The source was PBMCs from blood, collected approximately 20 months after vaccination. The TCR originated in a man between 50 and 69 years old who received an inactivated influenza vaccine. The V call is TRBV15, the J call TRBJ1-1; D remains unclear. Here the CDR3 reads CPTHDAISTEAFF. The CDR3 DNA reads TGTCCCACCCATGACGCCATCAGCACTGAAGCTTTCTTT.